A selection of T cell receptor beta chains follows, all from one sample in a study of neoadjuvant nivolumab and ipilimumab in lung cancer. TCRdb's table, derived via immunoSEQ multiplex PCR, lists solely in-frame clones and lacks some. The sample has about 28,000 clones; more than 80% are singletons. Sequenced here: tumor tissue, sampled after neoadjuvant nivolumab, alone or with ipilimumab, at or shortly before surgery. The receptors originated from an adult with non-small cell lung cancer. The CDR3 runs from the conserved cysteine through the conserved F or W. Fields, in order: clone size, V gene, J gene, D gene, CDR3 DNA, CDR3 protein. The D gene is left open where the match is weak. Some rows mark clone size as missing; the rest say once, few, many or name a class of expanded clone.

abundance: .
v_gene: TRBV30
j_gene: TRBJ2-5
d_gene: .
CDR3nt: TGTGCCTGGAGTGCAGGGGGGACAGAGACCCAGTACTTC
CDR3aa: CAWSAGGTETQYF

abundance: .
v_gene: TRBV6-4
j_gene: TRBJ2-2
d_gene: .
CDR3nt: TGTGCCAGCAGTGATCGGGCAGGGAACACCGGGGAGCTGTTTTTT
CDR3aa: CASSDRAGNTGELFF

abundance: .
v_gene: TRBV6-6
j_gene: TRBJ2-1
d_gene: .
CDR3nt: TGTGCCACTGGGGGCAGAACTAGGAGCTCCTACAATGAGCAGTTCTTC
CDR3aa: CATGGRTRSSYNEQFF

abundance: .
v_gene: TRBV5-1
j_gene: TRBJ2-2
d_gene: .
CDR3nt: TGCGCCAGCAGCCCGGTCGCCAACACCGGGGAGCTGTTTTTT
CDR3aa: CASSPVANTGELFF

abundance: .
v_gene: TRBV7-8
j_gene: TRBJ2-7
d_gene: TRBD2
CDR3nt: TGTGCCAGCAGCCTTACCGGGACTAGAGAATACGAGCAGTACTTC
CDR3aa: CASSLTGTREYEQYF

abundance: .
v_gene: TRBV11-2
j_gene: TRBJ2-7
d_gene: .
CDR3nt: TGTGCCAGCAGCTTAGGGGGTACAGGCGGCTACGAGCAGTACTTC
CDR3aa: CASSLGGTGGYEQYF

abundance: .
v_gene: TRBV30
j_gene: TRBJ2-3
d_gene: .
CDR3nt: TGTGCCTGGAGTGCGGCAGTTGGCACAGATACGCAGTATTTT
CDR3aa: CAWSAAVGTDTQYF

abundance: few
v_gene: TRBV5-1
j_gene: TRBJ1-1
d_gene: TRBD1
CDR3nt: TGCGCCAGCAGCTTGGAAGGCAGGGGGCAAACTGAAGCTTTCTTT
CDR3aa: CASSLEGRGQTEAFF

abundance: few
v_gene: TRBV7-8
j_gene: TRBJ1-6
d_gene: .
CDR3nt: TGTGCCAGCAGCAGGGGGACCCAGGTGGATTCACCCCTCCACTTT
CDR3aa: CASSRGTQVDSPLHF

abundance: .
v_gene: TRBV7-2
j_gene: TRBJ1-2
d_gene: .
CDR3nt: TGTGCCAGCAGCAGATCCGGGACGGACAACTATGGCTACACCTTC
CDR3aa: CASSRSGTDNYGYTF

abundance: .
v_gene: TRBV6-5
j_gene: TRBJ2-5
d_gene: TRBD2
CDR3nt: TGTGCCAGCAGTTACACAGCGGGGGAGTTTGGAGAGACCCAGTACTTC
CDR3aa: CASSYTAGEFGETQYF

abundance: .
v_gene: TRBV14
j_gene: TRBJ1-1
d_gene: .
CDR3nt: TGTGCCAGCAGCCAGGGAAACCTTTGGAACACTGAAGCTTTCTTT
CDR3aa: CASSQGNLWNTEAFF

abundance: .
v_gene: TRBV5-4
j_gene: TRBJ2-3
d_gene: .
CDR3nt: TGTGCCAGCAGCTTTAGGGAGCAGGGAGATACGCAGTATTTT
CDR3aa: CASSFREQGDTQYF

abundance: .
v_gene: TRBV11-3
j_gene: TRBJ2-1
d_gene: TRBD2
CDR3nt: TGTGCCAGCAGTCGAGGGAGTAGCGGGATTTACAATGAGCAGTTCTTC
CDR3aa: CASSRGSSGIYNEQFF

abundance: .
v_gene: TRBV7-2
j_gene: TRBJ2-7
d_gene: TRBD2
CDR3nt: TGTGCCAGCAGCTTAACTACTAGCGGGTCTCAGGGGGAGCAGTACTTC
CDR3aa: CASSLTTSGSQGEQYF

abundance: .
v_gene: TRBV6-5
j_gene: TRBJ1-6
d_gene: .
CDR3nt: TGTGCCAGCAGTTACAGTAGACGGATAAATTCACCCCTCCACTTT
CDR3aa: CASSYSRRINSPLHF

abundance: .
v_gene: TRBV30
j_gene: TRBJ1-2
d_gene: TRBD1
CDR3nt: TGTGCCTGGAGTAGGGACAGGAGGGGGACCGGCTTTAACTATGGCTACACCTTC
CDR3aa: CAWSRDRRGTGFNYGYTF

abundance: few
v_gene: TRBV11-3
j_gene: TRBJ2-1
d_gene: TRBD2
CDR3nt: TGTGCCAGCAGCTTAGATTCCGGACTAGCGGGAGGGCTAAATGAGCAGTTCTTC
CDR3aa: CASSLDSGLAGGLNEQFF

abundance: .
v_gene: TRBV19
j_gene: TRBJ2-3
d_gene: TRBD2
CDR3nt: TGTGCCACCAAGCAGCCTAGCGGGAGTGGGCAGTATTTT
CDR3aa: CATKQPSGSGQYF

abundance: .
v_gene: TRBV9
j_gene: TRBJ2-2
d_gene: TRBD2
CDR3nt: TGTGCCAGCAGCGTTCTAGCGGGGGGTAACACCGGGGAGCTGTTTTTT
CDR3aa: CASSVLAGGNTGELFF

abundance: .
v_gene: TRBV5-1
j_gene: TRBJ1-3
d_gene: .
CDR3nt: TGCGCCAGCAGCTTGGGAGCCCAAACCCACTCTGGAAACACCATATATTTT
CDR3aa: CASSLGAQTHSGNTIYF

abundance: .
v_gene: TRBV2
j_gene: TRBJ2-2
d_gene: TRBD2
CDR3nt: TGTGCCAGCAGTGCCCTAGCGGGAATTCTCCAACACAAGACCGGGGAGCTGTTTTTT
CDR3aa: CASSALAGILQHKTGELFF

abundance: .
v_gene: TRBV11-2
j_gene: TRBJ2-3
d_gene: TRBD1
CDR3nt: TGTGCCAGCAGCCGGGACAGGGGAGATACGCAGTATTTT
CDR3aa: CASSRDRGDTQYF

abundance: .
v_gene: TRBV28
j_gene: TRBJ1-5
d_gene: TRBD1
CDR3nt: TGTGCCAGCAGTTTATTGGGGACAGGGTATAGCAATCAGCCCCAGCATTTT
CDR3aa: CASSLLGTGYSNQPQHF

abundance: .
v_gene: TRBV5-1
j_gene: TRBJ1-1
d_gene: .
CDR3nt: TGCGCCAGCAGCCCGAGGGACCCCAACACTGAAGCTTTCTTT
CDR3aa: CASSPRDPNTEAFF

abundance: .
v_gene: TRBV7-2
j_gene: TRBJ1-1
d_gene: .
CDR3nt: TGTGCCAGCGGAAGGACTGAAGCTTTCTTT
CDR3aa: CASGRTEAFF

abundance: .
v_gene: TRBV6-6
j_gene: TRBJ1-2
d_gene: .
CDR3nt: TGTGCCAGCAGTTACCGACAGGATGGCTACACCTTC
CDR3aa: CASSYRQDGYTF

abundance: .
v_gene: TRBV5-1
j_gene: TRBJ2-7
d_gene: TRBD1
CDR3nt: TGCGCCAGTTTTTCCGGGACAGGTTCCTACGAGCAGTACTTC
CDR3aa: CASFSGTGSYEQYF

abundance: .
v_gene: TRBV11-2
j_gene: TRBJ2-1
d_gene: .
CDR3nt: TGTGCCAGCAGCTTAGATGGGGTGAGGGGCAATGAGCAGTTCTTC
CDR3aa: CASSLDGVRGNEQFF

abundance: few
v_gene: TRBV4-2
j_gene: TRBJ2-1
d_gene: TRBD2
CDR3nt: TGTGCCAGCAGCCAAGGTTGGCGGGAGGGATACTACAATGAGCAGTTCTTC
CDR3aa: CASSQGWREGYYNEQFF

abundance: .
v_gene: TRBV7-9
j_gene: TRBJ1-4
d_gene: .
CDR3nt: TGTGCCAGCAGCCCTGGGAGTAATGAAAAACTGTTTTTT
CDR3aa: CASSPGSNEKLFF

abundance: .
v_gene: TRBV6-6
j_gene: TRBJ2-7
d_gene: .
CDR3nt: TGTGCCAGCAGTGAGACCGGACAGTCCTACGAGCAGTACTTC
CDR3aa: CASSETGQSYEQYF

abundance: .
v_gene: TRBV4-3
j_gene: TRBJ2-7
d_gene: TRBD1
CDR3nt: TGCGCCAGCAGCCAAACGCCGGGACAGGGAGCACACGAGCAGTACTTC
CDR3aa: CASSQTPGQGAHEQYF